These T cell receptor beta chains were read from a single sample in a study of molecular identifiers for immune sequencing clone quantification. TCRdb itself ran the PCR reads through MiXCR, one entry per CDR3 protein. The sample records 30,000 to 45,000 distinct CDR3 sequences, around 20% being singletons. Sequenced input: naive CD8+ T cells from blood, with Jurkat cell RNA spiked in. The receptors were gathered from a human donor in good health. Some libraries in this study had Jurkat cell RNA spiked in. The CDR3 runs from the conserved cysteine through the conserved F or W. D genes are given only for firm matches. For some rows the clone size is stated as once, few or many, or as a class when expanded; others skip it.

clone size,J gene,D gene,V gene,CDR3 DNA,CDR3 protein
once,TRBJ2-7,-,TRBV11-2,TGTGCCAGCAGCTTAGTTGGACGCCATAGCTCCTACGAGCAGTACTTC,CASSLVGRHSSYEQYF
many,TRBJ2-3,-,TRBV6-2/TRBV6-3,TGTGCCAGCAGTTCATGGGACACAGATACGCAGTATTTT,CASSSWDTDTQYF
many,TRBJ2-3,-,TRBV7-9,TGTGCCAGCAGCTACCATACGCAGTATTTT,CASSYHTQYF
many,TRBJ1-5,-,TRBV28,TGTGCCAGCCGGGGGGGCAATCAGCCCCAGCATTTT,CASRGGNQPQHF
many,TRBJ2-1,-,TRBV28,TGTGCCAGCAGTCCTTTCCAACTAGGCGAGCAGTTCTTC,CASSPFQLGEQFF
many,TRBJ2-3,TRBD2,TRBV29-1,TGCAGCGTTGAAGAGAAGTCCTTAGCGGGAGCGACAGATACGCAGTATTTT,CSVEEKSLAGATDTQYF
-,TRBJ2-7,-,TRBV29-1,TGCAGCGCAGGACAACCTGGCTACGAGCAGTACTTC,CSAGQPGYEQYF
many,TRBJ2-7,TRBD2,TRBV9,TGTGCCAGCAGCGCGACTAGCGGGGCCCTCTCCTACGAGCAGTACTTC,CASSATSGALSYEQYF
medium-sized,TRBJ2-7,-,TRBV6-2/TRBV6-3,TGTGCCAGCAGACTTGGCCTCGGATCTTTTTCCAAGGTCGAGCAGTACTTC,CASRLGLGSFSKVEQYF
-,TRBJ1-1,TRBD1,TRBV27,TGTGCCAGCTGGGACAGGGGGTACACTGAAGCTTTCTTT,CASWDRGYTEAFF
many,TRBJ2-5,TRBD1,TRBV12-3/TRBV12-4,TGTGCCAGCAGCCGAGGGACAGACCAAGAGACCCAGTACTTC,CASSRGTDQETQYF